The 25 T cell receptor beta chains listed next were all sequenced from one sample in a study of T cells expressing NK-cell markers. TCRdb reprocessed the 5' RACE reads and stores each CDR3 protein as one record, lacking DNA. The sample table includes around 100,000 distinct CDR3 sequences. Material: blood T cells: a sorted CD56 or NKG2C T cell subset, CD4+ or CD8+ T cells, or bulk PBMC T cells (not recorded which). These receptors came from a woman between 18 and 69 years old in good health.

The CDR3 here is CASNRGTRTQETQYF. The rearrangement joins TRBV7-8 to TRBJ2-5; TCRdb lists TRBD2, though no DNA is available to test this call. CDR3 length: 15 residues. The germline V gene has CDR1 SGHVS and CDR2 FQNEAQ. The variable domain in full, with the rest retrieved from reference TRBV7-8 and TRBJ2-5, is GAGVSQSPRYKVAKRGQDVALRCDPISGHVSLFWYQQALGQGPEFLTYFQNEAQLDKSGLPSDRFFAERPEGSVSTLKIQRTQQEDSAVYLCASNRGTRTQETQYFGPGTRLLVL.

This rearrangement joins TRBV27 to TRBJ2-1. There are 13 residues in the CDR3. Germline V gives CDR1 MNHEY, CDR2 SMNVEV (reference sequence). This CDR3 is CASSLSSFTEQFF.

This sequence joins TRBV11-2 and TRBJ2-3; with no DNA, the TCRdb D assignment of TRBD2 cannot be verified. The germline CDR1 and CDR2 sequences are SGHAT and FQNNGV. The length of the CDR3 is 16 residues. CDR3 loop: CASSTTSGGSTDTQYF.

The CDR3: CSARTSGSGDEQFF. The chain links TRBV20-1 to TRBJ2-1; the TCRdb call, TRBD2, lacks DNA for checking. This CDR3 region has 14 residues. The germline CDR1 and CDR2 sequences are DFQATT and SNEGSKA (reference sequence).

The chain has TRBV7-9 and TRBJ1-2. The CDR3 totals 14 residues. Germline-derived CDR1 and CDR2 are SEHNR and FQNEAQ (reference sequence). The CDR3: CASSLGRPSRGYTF.

CDR3 protein: CASSQSGLADYNEQFF. The chain couples TRBV4-1 to TRBJ2-1; TCRdb gives TRBD2 as the D gene, but with no DNA this cannot be confirmed. The CDR3 runs to 16 residues. Germline V lookup: CDR1 MGHRA, CDR2 YSYEKL.

The chain combines TRBV15 with TRBJ1-4; checking the TCRdb D call of TRBD1 is not possible without DNA. CDR3 length: 16 residues. The germline V gene has CDR1 LNHNV and CDR2 YYDKDF (reference sequence). The CDR3 loop is CATSETGGKLDEKLFF. The full variable domain, in which reference TRBV15 and TRBJ1-4 provide the parts outside the CDR3, is DAMVIQNPRYQVTQFGKPVTLSCSQTLNHNVMYWYQQKSSQAPKLLFHYYDKDFNNEADTPDNFQSRRPNTSFCFLDIRSPGLGDTAMYLCATSETGGKLDEKLFFGSGTQLSVL.

The rearrangement uses TRBV20-1 and TRBJ1-1; with no DNA, the TCRdb D assignment of TRBD1 cannot be verified. This CDR3 spans 16 amino acids. Germline assignment: CDR1 DFQATT and CDR2 SNEGSKA (reference sequence). This CDR3 reads CSAYATLGQGGDEAFF.

V is TRBV2 and J is TRBJ2-7; TCRdb selects TRBD1, and the lack of DNA leaves this call unchecked. CDR3 length: 15 amino acids. Looked up from germline, CDR1 is SNHLY and CDR2 is FYNNEI. The CDR3 loop is CTSSDPRLHPYEQYF.

This sequence joins TRBV7-2 and TRBJ2-1; lacking DNA, the TRBD2 call made by TCRdb goes unchecked. The germline V gene has CDR1 SGHTA and CDR2 FQGNSA. The length of the CDR3 is 12 residues. The CDR3 is CASRLGQYEQFF.

V gene TRBV27 combines with J gene TRBJ2-7; TCRdb picks TRBD2, but there is no DNA to check that call. CDR3 length: 16 residues. Looked up from germline, CDR1 is MNHEY and CDR2 is SMNVEV (reference sequence). The CDR3 loop reads CASSLTGTSGSYEQYF.

V gene TRBV20-1 combines with J gene TRBJ2-1. CDR1 is DFQATT, CDR2 SNEGSKA, per germline (reference sequence). The CDR3 sequence is 12 residues long. The CDR3 is CSARVHYNEQFF.

The chain employs TRBV7-9 and TRBJ2-1; the TRBD1 assignment by TCRdb is unverifiable without DNA. The CDR3 consists of 15 residues. Germline values: CDR1 SEHNR, CDR2 FQNEAQ (reference sequence). The CDR3 protein is CASSRAGQGNNEQFF.

V usage is TRBV7-2 and J usage is TRBJ2-5; the D gene TCRdb calls, TRBD1, cannot be checked with no DNA. The CDR3 contains 16 residues. Germline-derived CDR1 and CDR2 are SGHTA and FQGNSA. The CDR3 region is CASSVEGVSMDETQYF.

V is TRBV24-1 and J is TRBJ2-7. This CDR3 is 11 amino acids long. Germline V gives CDR1 KGHDR, CDR2 SFDVKD. CDR3 region: CATSDFYEQYF.

The chain employs TRBV7-8 and TRBJ2-7; TCRdb designates TRBD1, a call that cannot be tested without DNA. The length of the CDR3 is 17 residues. Germline CDR1 and CDR2: SGHVS and FQNEAQ. The CDR3 here is CASSYDESQGIPYEQYF.

V usage is TRBV5-1 and J usage is TRBJ2-2; without DNA, the TCRdb call of TRBD1 cannot be checked. In germline, CDR1 is SGHRS, CDR2 YFSETQ. This CDR3 has 16 amino acids. The chain's CDR3 is CASSFWTGGRTGELFF.

V is TRBV4-3 and J is TRBJ2-7; TCRdb names TRBD1, which stays unverified in the absence of DNA. Germline loops: CDR1 LGHNA, CDR2 YSLEER. CDR3 length: 15 residues. The CDR3 spells CASSPSSGTNYEQYF.

CDR3 residues: CATSRDLQANYGYTF. V gene TRBV15 combines with J gene TRBJ1-2. The CDR3 runs to 15 residues. The germline V gene encodes CDR1 LNHNV and CDR2 YYDKDF (reference sequence).

The chain is built from TRBV12-3 or TRBV12-4 and TRBJ2-2; TCRdb lists TRBD1, though no DNA is available to test this call. The CDR3 length is 15 residues. The CDR3 loop reads CASTPAEVDTGELFF.

The chain recombines TRBV9 with TRBJ2-2; there is no DNA to check the TCRdb D call of TRBD1. The germline V gene encodes CDR1 SGDLS and CDR2 YYNGEE. The CDR3 runs to 13 residues. CDR3 sequence reads: CASSGIGGGELFF.

The chain links TRBV24-1 to TRBJ2-2. Germline V gene sequence: CDR1 KGHDR, CDR2 SFDVKD. The CDR3 runs 15 residues. The CDR3 loop reads CATSDLRGNGGELFF.

CDR3 residues: CASSPGTSGGEQFF. V is TRBV7-9 and J is TRBJ2-1; there is no DNA to check the TCRdb D call of TRBD2. The germline gives CDR1 SEHNR, CDR2 FQNEAQ (reference sequence). The CDR3 spans 14 residues. Full variable domain (remainder filled in from reference TRBV7-9 and TRBJ2-1): DTGVSQNPRHKITKRGQNVTFRCDPISEHNRLYWYRQTLGQGPEFLTYFQNEAQLEKSRLLSDRFSAERPKGSFSTLEIQRTEQGDSAMYLCASSPGTSGGEQFFGPGTRLTVL.

J is TRBJ2-2 and V is TRBV20-1; TCRdb calls TRBD2, which cannot be checked without DNA. The CDR3 runs to 16 residues. The germline gives CDR1 DFQATT, CDR2 SNEGSKA (reference sequence). This CDR3 is CSAHGLAGGVTGELFF.

The chain links TRBV6-5 to TRBJ2-1. From germline, CDR1 is MNHEY and CDR2 SVGAGI. The CDR3 length is 15 residues. Here the CDR3 reads CASSYSISAEDEQFF.